The clone carrying this TCR beta chain came up many times. Its antigen is undetermined. According to the study, genomic DNA was the template for TCR beta VDJ and CDR3 profiling. TCRdb called the reads again in MiXCR, with one record for every CDR3 protein. The table lists a few hundred thousand distinct CDR3 sequences, over 60% of them singletons. This record comes from a study of CD8+CD57+ T cells in acquired aplastic anemia. Turning to the study itself: Sorted CD4+ plus CD8+ cells gave DNA averaging roughly 2.9 ug. The study's findings and limits: Significant differences in CD8+ Simpson's diversity were not observed between patients and controls. Comparison of patients with controls identified around 31 shared CD8+ CDR3 sequences.

Germline values: CDR1 SGHKS, CDR2 YYEKEE (reference sequence). The CDR3 totals 16 residues. V was cut by 0 bases and J by 2 bases, with 12 bases left in between. The source of this sequence is a human donor in good health. V gene TRBV5-5 combines with J gene TRBJ1-5; D perhaps matches TRBD1 (5 bases). Sample: sorted CD4+, CD8+, or CD8+CD57+ T cells (not recorded which) from PBMCs. The chain's CDR3 is CASSLGKGIGNQPQHF. The CDR3 nucleotides read TGTGCCAGCAGCTTGGGTAAGGGGATCGGCAATCAGCCCCAGCATTTT. The full variable domain, completed using reference TRBV5-5 and TRBJ1-5, is DAGVTQSPTHLIKTRGQQVTLRCSPISGHKSVSWYQQVLGQGPQFIFQYYEKEERGRGNFPDRFSARQFPNYSSELNVNALLLGDSALYLCASSLGKGIGNQPQHFGDGTRLSIL.